This T cell receptor beta chain was sequenced for a study of T-cell reconstitution after alpha-beta-depleted transplantation in children. General study results and limits: T-cell counts and diversity at one year following transplant were attributed mainly to newly produced T cells. Several hundred expanded graft clones reportedly were the source of alpha-beta T cells about two months after transplant. Surviving recipient cells, namely T cells and thymic progenitors, were the source of high day-60 TCRbeta diversity in some patients.

Germline trimming cut 0 bases from V and 0 bases from J; bases unmatched to any gene: 7. This CDR3 comprises 17 residues. CDR1 and CDR2 (germline): MNHEY, SVGAGI. Unique molecular identifiers were used in preparing the TCRbeta library. MiXCR was run by TCRdb on the PCR reads, yielding one entry per CDR3 protein. Counted here are about a million distinct CDR3 sequences, less than 30% occurring once; the ten biggest clones make up roughly 27%. This clonotype was counted between two and nine times. Its antigen is still unknown. The origin of this receptor is a boy younger than two who had a stem cell transplant for SCID, so the T cells may come from the graft donor. The material sequenced was PBMCs, mostly from graft donor cells, taken 360 days after TCRalphabeta/CD19-depleted stem cell transplant. V usage is TRBV6-5 and J usage is TRBJ2-7, with 8 bases aligning to TRBD1. CDR3 region: CASSYSIDRGSSYEQYF. The CDR3 DNA follows: TGTGCCAGCAGTTACTCAATCGACAGGGGCAGCTCCTACGAGCAGTACTTC.